This T cell receptor beta chain emerged from a study of glioma-infiltrating T cells after dendritic cell vaccination. Measured with immunoSEQ multiplex PCR; TCRdb has only the in-frame clones, and not every one. In the table there are 70,000 to 90,000 clones, 80% to 85% of which are singletons. V lost 7 bases, J lost 10 bases, and 11 bases stayed unmatched. Germline CDR1 is MNHNY and CDR2 is SVGAGI (reference sequence). The CDR3 runs to 15 residues. The time point is: after dendritic cell vaccination, including at tumor progression/relapse. Only a few counts were recorded for this clone. The chain carries TRBV6-6 and TRBJ1-6; 9 bases agree with TRBD1. Sequenced material: blood, taken after dendritic cell vaccination. The receptor was isolated from a human donor with glioblastoma. The CDR3 DNA follows: TGTGCCAGCATCGCGGACAGGGGTTTTGGGTCACCCCTCCACTTT. It yields the protein CASIADRGFGSPLHF.